This entry concerns a single T cell receptor beta chain. Other DNA sequences in the same sample also yield this CDR3. V gave up 6 bases and J gave up 0 bases; unmatched junction bases: 4. There are 15 residues in the CDR3. The germline CDR1 and CDR2 sequences are SEHNR and FQNEAQ (reference sequence). The data were taken from a study of control samples from healthy donors and cancer patients. Method: immunoSEQ multiplex PCR; TCRdb's copy keeps in-frame clones and lacks some. Among under 200,000 clones listed, 90% to 95% were seen once. This rearrangement joins TRBV7-9 to TRBJ1-3; 8 positions agree with TRBD1. What was sequenced was blood. The sequence was collected from a woman between 25 and 40 years old in good health. The chain's CDR3 is CASSRTGSSGNTIYF. The CDR3 DNA reads TGTGCCAGCAGTCGGACAGGGTCCTCTGGAAACACCATATATTTT. Together with reference TRBV7-9 and TRBJ1-3, the CDR3 gives the full variable domain: DTGVSQNPRHKITKRGQNVTFRCDPISEHNRLYWYRQTLGQGPEFLTYFQNEAQLEKSRLLSDRFSAERPKGSFSTLEIQRTEQGDSAMYLCASSRTGSSGNTIYFGEGSWLTVV.